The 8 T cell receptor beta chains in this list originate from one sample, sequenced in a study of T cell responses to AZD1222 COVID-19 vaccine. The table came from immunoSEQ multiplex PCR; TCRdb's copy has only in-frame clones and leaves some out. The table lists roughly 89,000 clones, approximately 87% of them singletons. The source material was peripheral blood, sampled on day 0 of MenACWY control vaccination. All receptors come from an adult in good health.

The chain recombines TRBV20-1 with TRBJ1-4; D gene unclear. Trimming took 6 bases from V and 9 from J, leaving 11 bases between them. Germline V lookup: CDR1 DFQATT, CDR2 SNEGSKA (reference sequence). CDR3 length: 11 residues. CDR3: CSAPAEKKLFF. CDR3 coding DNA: TGCAGTGCCCCGGCGGAGAAAAAACTGTTTTTT.

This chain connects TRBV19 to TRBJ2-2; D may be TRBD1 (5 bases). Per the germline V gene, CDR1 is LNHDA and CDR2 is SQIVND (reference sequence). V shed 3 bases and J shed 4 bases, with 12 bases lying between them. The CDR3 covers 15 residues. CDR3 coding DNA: TGTGCCAGTAGTATTTTGGGGCAGGGCACCGGGGAGCTGTTTTTT. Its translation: CASSILGQGTGELFF. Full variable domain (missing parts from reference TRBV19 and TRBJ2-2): DGGITQSPKYLFRKEGQNVTLSCEQNLNHDAMYWYRQDPGQGLRLIYYSQIVNDFQKGDIAEGYSVSREKKESFPLTVTSAQKNPTAFYLCASSILGQGTGELFFGEGSRLTVL.

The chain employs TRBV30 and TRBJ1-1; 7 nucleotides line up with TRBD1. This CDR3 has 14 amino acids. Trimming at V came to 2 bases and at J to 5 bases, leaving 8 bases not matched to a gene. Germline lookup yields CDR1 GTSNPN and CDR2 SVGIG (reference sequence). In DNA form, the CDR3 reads TGTGCCTGGAGTCCAGGGGGTCAAAGGACTGAAGCTTTCTTT. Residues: CAWSPGGQRTEAFF. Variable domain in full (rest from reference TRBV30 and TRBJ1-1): SQTIHQWPATLVQPVGSPLSLECTVEGTSNPNLYWYRQAAGRGLQLLFYSVGIGQISSEVPQNLSASRPQDRQFILSSKKLLLSDSGFYLCAWSPGGQRTEAFFGQGTRLTVV.

For the CDR3, the DNA is TGTGCCAGCAGTGATTCGGGGACAGGGTTCTATGGCTACACCTTC. This sequence encodes CASSDSGTGFYGYTF. This rearrangement joins TRBV6-1 to TRBJ1-2, with TRBD1 matching over 9 bases. Germline V gene data show CDR1 as MNHNS and CDR2 as SASEGT. The CDR3 runs 15 residues. With V trimmed by 3 bases and J by 4 bases, 6 bases remained unmatched.

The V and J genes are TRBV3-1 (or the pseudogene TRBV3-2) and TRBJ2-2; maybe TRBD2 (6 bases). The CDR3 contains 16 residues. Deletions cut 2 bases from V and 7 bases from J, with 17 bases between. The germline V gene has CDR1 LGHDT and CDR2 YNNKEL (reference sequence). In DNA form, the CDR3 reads TGTGCCAGCAGCCAAAGCGATCGGGGGAGGAGCGGGGAGCTGTTTTTT. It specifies CASSQSDRGRSGELFF.

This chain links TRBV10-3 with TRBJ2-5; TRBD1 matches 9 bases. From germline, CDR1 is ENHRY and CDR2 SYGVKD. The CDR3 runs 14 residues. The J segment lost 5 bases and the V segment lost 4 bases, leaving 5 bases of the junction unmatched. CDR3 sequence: CAISGTGVGETQYF. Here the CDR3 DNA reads TGTGCCATCAGTGGGACAGGGGTGGGGGAGACCCAGTACTTC.

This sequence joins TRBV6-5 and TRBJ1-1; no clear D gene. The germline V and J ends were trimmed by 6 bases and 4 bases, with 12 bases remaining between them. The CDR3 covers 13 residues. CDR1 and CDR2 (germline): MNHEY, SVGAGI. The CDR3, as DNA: TGTGCCAGCAGCCTCCTCGAGACCACTGAAGCTTTCTTT. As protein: CASSLLETTEAFF.

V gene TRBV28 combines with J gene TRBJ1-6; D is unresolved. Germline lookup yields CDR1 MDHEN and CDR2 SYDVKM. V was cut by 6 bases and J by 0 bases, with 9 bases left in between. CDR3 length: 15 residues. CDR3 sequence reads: CASSSGSSYNSPLHF. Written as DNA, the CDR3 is TGTGCCAGCAGCTCGGGCAGCTCCTATAATTCACCCCTCCACTTT.